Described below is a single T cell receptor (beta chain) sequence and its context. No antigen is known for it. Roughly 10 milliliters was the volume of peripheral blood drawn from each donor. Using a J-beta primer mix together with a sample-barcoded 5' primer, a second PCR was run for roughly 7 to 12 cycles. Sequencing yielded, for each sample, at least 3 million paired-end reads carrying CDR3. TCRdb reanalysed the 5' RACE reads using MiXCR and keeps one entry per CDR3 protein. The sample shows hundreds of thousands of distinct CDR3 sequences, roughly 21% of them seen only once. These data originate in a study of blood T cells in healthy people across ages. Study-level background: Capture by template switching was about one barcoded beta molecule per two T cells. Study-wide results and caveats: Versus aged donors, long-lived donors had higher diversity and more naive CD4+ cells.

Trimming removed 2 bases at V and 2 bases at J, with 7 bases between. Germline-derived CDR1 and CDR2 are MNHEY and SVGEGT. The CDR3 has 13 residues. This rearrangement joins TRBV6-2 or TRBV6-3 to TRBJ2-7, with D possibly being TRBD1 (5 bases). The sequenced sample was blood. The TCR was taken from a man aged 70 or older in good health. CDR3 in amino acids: CASSYGATYEQYF. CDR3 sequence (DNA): TGTGCCAGCAGTTACGGGGCCACCTACGAGCAGTACTTC.